Each of the 5 T cell receptor beta chains below was sequenced from the same sample in a study of blood T cell repertoires in COVID-19. Repertoires were generated with immunoSEQ multiplex PCR, while TCRdb's copy carries only in-frame clones and drops some. The sample includes fewer than 600,000 clones, approximately 87% seen only once; the top ten take about 1.7%. The sample consisted of PBMCs or T cells enriched from blood (not recorded which). The receptors here all came from a woman aged 40 to 55 who had recovered from COVID-19.

The sample holds a few counts of this clone. V is TRBV7-9 and J is TRBJ1-4; D perhaps matches TRBD1 (6 bases). V lost 9 bases, J lost 8 bases, and 16 bases lay in between. From germline, CDR1 is SEHNR and CDR2 FQNEAQ (reference sequence). The CDR3 covers 13 residues. The chain's CDR3 is CASGRGGHEKLFF. The CDR3 coding sequence is TGTGCCAGTGGACGGGGGGGACACGAAAAACTGTTTTTT. Filled out from reference TRBV7-9 and TRBJ1-4, the complete variable domain reads DTGVSQNPRHKITKRGQNVTFRCDPISEHNRLYWYRQTLGQGPEFLTYFQNEAQLEKSRLLSDRFSAERPKGSFSTLEIQRTEQGDSAMYLCASGRGGHEKLFFGSGTQLSVL.

The rearrangement links TRBV12-5 to TRBJ1-2, with 8 bases matching TRBD1. The V gene end was trimmed by 4 bases and the J gene end by 2 bases; junction bases not matched to a gene: 3. The germline CDR1 and CDR2 sequences are LGHNT and FRNRAP. This CDR3 region has 14 residues. CDR3 residues: CASGSQGANYGYTF. DNA for the CDR3: TGTGCTAGTGGTTCCCAGGGGGCAAACTATGGCTACACCTTC. Full variable domain (missing parts from reference TRBV12-5 and TRBJ1-2): DARVTQTPRHKVTEMGQEVTMRCQPILGHNTVFWYRQTMMQGLELLAYFRNRAPLDDSGMPKDRFSAEMPDATLATLKIQPSEPRDSAVYFCASGSQGANYGYTFGSGTRLTVV.

The J gene is TRBJ2-7, the V gene TRBV15, with D uncertain. CDR3 length: 15 residues. Germline lookup yields CDR1 LNHNV and CDR2 YYDKDF (reference sequence). V was clipped by 6 bases and J by 5 bases, with 20 bases between them. The CDR3 DNA follows: TGTGCCACCAGACTTAGCCTAGGAGAGGTCCACGAGCAGTACTTC. It translates to CATRLSLGEVHEQYF.

This chain uses TRBV7-2 with TRBJ2-4; D unclear. Germline CDR1 SGHTA, CDR2 FQGNSA. V was cut by 3 bases and J by 0 bases, with 9 bases left in between. The CDR3 runs to 15 residues. CDR3 region: CASSLHSGAKNIQYF. The CDR3 coding sequence is TGTGCCAGCAGCTTGCACAGTGGAGCCAAAAACATTCAGTACTTC.

CDR3 in DNA: TGTGCCAGCAGCTTCGGCTCCGGGAGGGGAGGTTTAGGGAATGAGCAGTTCTTC. The encoded protein is CASSFGSGRGGLGNEQFF. The chain is built from TRBV7-8 and TRBJ2-1; 8 nucleotides align to TRBD2. Trimming cost V 3 bases and J 7 bases; bases outside gene matches: 17. The CDR3 totals 18 residues. Germline lookup yields CDR1 SGHVS and CDR2 FQNEAQ.